This TCR beta chain originates from a study of T cell repertoires in cytomegalovirus infection. The overall study: CMV infection plus the matching HLA type was flagged by public TCR beta signatures.

The CDR3 length is 12 residues. The V and J ends lost 0 bases and 3 bases respectively, with 5 bases between them. Germline values: CDR1 DFQATT, CDR2 SNEGSKA (reference sequence). This clonotype has only a few counts. MiXCR, run by TCRdb on the reads, gives a single entry per CDR3 protein. The data contain hundreds of thousands of distinct CDR3 sequences, 20% to 30% of them seen just once; the ten biggest clones take up less than 10%. The TCR comes from a human donor in good health (CMV status not recorded). Some clones in this sample may be carry-over from other donors' samples. This chain uses TRBV20-1 with TRBJ1-1; D is unresolved. The sample taken for sequencing was CD8+ T cells from PBMCs. The CDR3 coding sequence is TGCAGTGCTAGAGATCCTGACACTGAAGCTTTCTTT. Amino acid sequence: CSARDPDTEAFF.